This T cell receptor (beta chain) comes out of a study of shared clonotypes between healthy human individuals. Every donor was a Caucasian adult from Nashville, Tennessee. Profiled with immunoSEQ multiplex PCR; TCRdb holds only in-frame clones, not every one. The repertoire includes around 2.3 million clones, nearly 97% of them detected once, and roughly 0.13% sits in the top ten. Study conclusions and caveats: Rarefaction showed that sequencing of sorted subsets was incomplete (despite large depth).

The CDR3 has 18 amino acids. CDR1 and CDR2 from the germline V gene are SGHVS and FQNEAQ. V lost 0 bases and J lost 2; bases outside the gene matches: 12. Concerning this clone itself: Its antigen remains unidentified.

Specimen: naive CD4+ T cells sorted from blood. Described subset: CD45RA+ positively selected. The rearrangement uses TRBV7-8 and TRBJ1-2; TRBD1 matches at 7 bases. This sequence was found in a young man in good health. CDR3 loop: CASSLAGYRGIRNYGYTF. The CDR3 DNA reads as TGTGCCAGCAGCTTAGCCGGGTACAGGGGAATACGGAACTATGGCTACACCTTC.